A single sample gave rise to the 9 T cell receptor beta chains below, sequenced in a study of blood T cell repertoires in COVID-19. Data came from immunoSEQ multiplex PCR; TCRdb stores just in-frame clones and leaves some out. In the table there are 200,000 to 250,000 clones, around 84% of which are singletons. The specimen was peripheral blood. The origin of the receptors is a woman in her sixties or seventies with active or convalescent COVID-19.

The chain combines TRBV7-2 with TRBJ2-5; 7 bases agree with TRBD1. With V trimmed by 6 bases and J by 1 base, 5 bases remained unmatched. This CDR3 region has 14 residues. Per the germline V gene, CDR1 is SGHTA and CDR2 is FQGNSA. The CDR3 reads CASRARQGQETQYF. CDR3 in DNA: TGTGCCAGCAGAGCCAGACAGGGCCAAGAGACCCAGTACTTC.

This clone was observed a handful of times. The CDR3 loop is CASSTRGPNTEAFF. Here the CDR3 DNA reads TGTGCCAGCAGCACCAGGGGACCGAACACTGAAGCTTTCTTT. J is TRBJ1-1 and V is TRBV3-1 (or the pseudogene TRBV3-2), with a tentative D call TRBD1 (6 bases). V lost 5 bases to trimming and J lost 1 base, with 11 bases between them. The CDR3 runs to 14 residues. The germline CDR1 and CDR2 sequences are LGHDT and YNNKEL (reference sequence).

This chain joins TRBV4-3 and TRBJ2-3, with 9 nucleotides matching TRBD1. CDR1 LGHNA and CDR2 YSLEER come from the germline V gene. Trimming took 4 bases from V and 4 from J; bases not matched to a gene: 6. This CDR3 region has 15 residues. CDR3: CASSRRQGGADTQYF. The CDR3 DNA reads TGCGCCAGCAGCCGAAGACAGGGGGGGGCAGATACGCAGTATTTT.

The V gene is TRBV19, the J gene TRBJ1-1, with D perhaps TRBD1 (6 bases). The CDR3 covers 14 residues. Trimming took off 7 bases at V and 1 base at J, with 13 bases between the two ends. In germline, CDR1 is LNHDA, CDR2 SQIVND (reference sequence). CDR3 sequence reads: CASKSRGGNTEAFF. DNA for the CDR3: TGTGCCAGTAAATCCCGAGGGGGGAACACTGAAGCTTTCTTT.

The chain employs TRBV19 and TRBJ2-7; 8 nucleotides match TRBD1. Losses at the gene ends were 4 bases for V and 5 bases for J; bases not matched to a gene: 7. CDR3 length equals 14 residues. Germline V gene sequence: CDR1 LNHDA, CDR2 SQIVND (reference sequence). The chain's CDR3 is CASSRVDREDEQYF. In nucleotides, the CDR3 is TGTGCCAGTAGTAGGGTGGACAGGGAAGACGAGCAGTACTTC.

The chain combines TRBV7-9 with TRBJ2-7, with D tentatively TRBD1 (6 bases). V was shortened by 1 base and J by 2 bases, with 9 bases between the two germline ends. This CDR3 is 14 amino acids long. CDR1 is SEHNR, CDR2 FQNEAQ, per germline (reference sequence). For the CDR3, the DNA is TGTGCCAGCAGCTTAGTAGGACAGCCCTACGAGCAGTACTTC. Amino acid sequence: CASSLVGQPYEQYF.

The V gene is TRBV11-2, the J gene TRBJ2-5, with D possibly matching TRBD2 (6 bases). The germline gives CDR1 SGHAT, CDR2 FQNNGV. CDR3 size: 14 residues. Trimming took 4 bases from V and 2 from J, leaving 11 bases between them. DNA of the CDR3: TGTGCCAGCAGCTCCGGACTAATTCAAGAGACCCAGTACTTC. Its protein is CASSSGLIQETQYF.

The CDR3 reads CASSQESSSYNEQFF. CDR3 DNA sequence: TGCGCCAGCAGCCAAGAATCGTCCTCCTACAATGAGCAGTTCTTC. The chain links TRBV4-1 to TRBJ2-1; D ambiguous. There are 15 residues in the CDR3. Trimming stripped 0 bases from V and 0 bases from J, with 6 bases between. Germline V CDR1 and CDR2: MGHRA, YSYEKL.

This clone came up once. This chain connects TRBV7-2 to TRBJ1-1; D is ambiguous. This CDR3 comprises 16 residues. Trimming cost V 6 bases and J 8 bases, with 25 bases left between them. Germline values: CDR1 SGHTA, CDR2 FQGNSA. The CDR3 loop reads CASRLDNLKSSREAFF. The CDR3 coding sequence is TGTGCCAGCAGACTCGACAACCTTAAGTCTTCCCGCGAAGCTTTCTTT.